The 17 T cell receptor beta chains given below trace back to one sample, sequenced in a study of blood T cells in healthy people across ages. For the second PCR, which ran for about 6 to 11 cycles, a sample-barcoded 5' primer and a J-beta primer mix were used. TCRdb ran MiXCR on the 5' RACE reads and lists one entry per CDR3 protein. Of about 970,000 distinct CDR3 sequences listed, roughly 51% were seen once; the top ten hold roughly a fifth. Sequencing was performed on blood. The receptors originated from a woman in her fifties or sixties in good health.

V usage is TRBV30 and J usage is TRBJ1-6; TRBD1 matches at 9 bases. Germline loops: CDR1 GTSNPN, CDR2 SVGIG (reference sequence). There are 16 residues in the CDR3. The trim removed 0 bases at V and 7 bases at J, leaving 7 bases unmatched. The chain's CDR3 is CAWSVAAGTGNSPLHF. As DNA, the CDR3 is TGTGCCTGGAGTGTCGCCGCCGGGACAGGGAATTCACCCCTCCACTTT.

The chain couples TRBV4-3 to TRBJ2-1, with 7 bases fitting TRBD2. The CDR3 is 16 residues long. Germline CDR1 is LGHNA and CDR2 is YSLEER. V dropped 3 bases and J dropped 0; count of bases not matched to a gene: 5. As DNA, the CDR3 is TGCGCCAGCAGCCATACCGGGACTACCTCCTACAATGAGCAGTTCTTC. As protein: CASSHTGTTSYNEQFF.

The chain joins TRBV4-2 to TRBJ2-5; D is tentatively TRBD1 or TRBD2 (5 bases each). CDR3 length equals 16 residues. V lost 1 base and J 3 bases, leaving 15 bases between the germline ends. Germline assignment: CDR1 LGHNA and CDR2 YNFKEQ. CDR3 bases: TGTGCCAGCAGCCAAGGGGCAGGGCTGGAGGAAGAGACCCAGTACTTC. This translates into CASSQGAGLEEETQYF.

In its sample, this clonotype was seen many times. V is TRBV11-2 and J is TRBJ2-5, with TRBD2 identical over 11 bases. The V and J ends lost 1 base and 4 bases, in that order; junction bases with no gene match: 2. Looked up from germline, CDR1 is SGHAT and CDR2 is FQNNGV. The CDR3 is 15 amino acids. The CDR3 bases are TGTGCCAGCAGCTTAGGTGGACTAGCGGGAGAGACCCAGTACTTC. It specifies CASSLGGLAGETQYF.

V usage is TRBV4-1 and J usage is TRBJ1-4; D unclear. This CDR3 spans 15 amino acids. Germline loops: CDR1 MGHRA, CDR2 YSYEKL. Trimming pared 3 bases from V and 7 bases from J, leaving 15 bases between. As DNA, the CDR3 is TGCGCCAGCAGCCAGACCCCGGGGTGGAGTGAAAAACTGTTTTTT. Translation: CASSQTPGWSEKLFF.

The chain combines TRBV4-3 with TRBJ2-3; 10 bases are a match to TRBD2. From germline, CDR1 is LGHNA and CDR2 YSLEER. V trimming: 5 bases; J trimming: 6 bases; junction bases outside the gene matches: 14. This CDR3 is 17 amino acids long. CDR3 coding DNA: TGCGCCAGCAGCTCAGAGGCTAGCGGGAGTGGGACGGATACGCAGTATTTT. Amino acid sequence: CASSSEASGSGTDTQYF.

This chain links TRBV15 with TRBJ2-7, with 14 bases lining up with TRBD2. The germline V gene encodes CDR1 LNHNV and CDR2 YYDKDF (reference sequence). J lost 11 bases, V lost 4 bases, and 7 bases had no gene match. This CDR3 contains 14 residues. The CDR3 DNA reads TGTGCCACCAGCATCGGACTAGCGGGAGGAGGGGAGTACTTC. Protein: CATSIGLAGGGEYF.

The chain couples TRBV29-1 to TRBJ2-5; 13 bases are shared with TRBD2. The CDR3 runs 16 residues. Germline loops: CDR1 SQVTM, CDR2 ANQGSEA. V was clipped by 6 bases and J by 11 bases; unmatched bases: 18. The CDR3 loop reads CSVGARTSGSYNEQYF. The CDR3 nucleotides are TGCAGCGTGGGGGCCCGGACTAGCGGGAGTTACAATGAGCAGTACTTC. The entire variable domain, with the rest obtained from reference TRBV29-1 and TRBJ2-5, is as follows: SAVISQKPSRDICQRGTSLTIQCQVDSQVTMMFWYRQQPGQSLTLIATANQGSEATYESGFVIDKFPISRPNLTFSTLTVSNMSPEDSSIYLCSVGARTSGSYNEQYFGPGTRLLVL.

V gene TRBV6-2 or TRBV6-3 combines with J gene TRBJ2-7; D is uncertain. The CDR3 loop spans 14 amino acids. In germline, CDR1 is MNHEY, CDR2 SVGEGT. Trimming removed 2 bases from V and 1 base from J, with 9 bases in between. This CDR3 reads CASSYPKRSYEQYF. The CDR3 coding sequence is TGTGCCAGCAGTTACCCTAAGAGGTCCTACGAGCAGTACTTC.

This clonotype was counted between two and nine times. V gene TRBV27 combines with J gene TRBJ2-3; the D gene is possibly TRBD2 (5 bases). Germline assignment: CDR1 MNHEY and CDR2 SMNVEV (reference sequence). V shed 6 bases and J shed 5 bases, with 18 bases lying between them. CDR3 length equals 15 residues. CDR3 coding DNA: TGTGCCAGCAGCCCTTACTCGGGGTTGGGAGATACGCAGTATTTT. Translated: CASSPYSGLGDTQYF.

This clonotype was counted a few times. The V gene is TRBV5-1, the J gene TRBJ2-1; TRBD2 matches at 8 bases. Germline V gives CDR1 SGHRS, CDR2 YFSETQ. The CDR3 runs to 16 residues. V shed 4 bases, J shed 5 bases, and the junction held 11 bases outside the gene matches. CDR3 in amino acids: CASSTIAGSTDNEQFF. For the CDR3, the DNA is TGCGCCAGCAGCACTATAGCGGGGTCAACTGACAATGAGCAGTTCTTC. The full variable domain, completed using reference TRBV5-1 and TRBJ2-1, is KAGVTQTPRYLIKTRGQQVTLSCSPISGHRSVSWYQQTPGQGLQFLFEYFSETQRNKGNFPGRFSGRQFSNSRSEMNVSTLELGDSALYLCASSTIAGSTDNEQFFGPGTRLTVL.

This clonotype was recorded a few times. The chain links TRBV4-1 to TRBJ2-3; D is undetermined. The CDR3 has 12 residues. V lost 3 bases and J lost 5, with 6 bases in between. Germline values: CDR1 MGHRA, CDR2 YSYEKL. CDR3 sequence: CASSHPLDTQYF. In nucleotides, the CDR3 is TGCGCCAGCAGCCATCCCCTAGATACGCAGTATTTT.

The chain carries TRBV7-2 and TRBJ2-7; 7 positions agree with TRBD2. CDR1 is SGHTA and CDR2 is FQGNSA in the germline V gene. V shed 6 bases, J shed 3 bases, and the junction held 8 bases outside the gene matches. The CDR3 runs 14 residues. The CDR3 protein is CASSLGGTIYEQYF. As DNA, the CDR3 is TGTGCCAGCAGTTTGGGCGGGACTATCTACGAGCAGTACTTC.

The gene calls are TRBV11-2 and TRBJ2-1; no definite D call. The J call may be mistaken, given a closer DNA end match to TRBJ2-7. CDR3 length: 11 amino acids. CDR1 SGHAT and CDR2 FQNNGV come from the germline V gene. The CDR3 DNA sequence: TGTGCCAGCAGCTCAGTCCACGAGCAGTACTTC. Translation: CASSSVHEQYF.

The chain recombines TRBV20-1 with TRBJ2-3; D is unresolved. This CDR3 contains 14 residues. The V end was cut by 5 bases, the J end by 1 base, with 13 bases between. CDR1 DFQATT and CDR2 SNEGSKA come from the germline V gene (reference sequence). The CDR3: CSAVPPERTDTQYF. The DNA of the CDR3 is TGCAGTGCTGTCCCCCCAGAGCGCACAGATACGCAGTATTTT.

CDR3 amino acids: CASSWDPGSYNEQYF. In nucleotides, the CDR3 is TGCGCCAGCAGCTGGGACCCGGGCTCCTACAATGAGCAGTACTTC. The chain employs TRBV5-1 and TRBJ2-7; D tentatively reads TRBD1 or TRBD2 (5 bases each). CDR1 is SGHRS, CDR2 YFSETQ, per germline. The CDR3 sequence is 15 residues long. V lost 3 bases, J lost 7 bases, and 20 bases lay in between.

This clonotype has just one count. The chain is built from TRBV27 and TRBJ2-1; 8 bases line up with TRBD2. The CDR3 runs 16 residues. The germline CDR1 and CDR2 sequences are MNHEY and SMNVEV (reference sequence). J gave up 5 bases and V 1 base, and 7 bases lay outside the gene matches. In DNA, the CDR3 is TGTGCCAGCAGTTTATTCCTTGGACTAGCCCACAATGAGCAGTTCTTC. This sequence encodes CASSLFLGLAHNEQFF.